Following are 25 T cell receptor beta chains from one sample sequenced in a study of blood T cell repertoires in COVID-19 (dated by TCRdb to 2019 to 2021). The library was obtained by the immunoSEQ multiplex PCR assay. The source is immuneACCESS, and TCRdb retained only in-frame sequences with V and J called. Part of the clones is not carried over; for the studies checked, unresolved V genes explain less than half of this, and the remainder is unexplained. The sample table contains hundreds of thousands of clones; only one count was recorded for around 87% of them. Clones ranked in the top ten supply approximately 1.5% of the sample. Sequencing used PBMCs or T cells enriched from blood (not recorded which). These receptors originate from a woman between 18 and 29 years old with acute COVID-19.

V is TRBV7-9 and J is TRBJ2-3; possibly TRBD2 for D (6 bases). This CDR3 region has 13 residues. Germline assignment: CDR1 SEHNR and CDR2 FQNEAQ (reference sequence). Between the trimmed V and J ends, which lost 8 bases and 3 bases, there was a span of 12 bases. This CDR3 reads CASRRLVTDTQYF. Written as DNA, the CDR3 is TGTGCCAGCCGAAGACTAGTTACAGATACGCAGTATTTT.

This clone was observed a handful of times. This sequence joins TRBV5-1 and TRBJ2-1; TRBD2 might be the D (6 bases). V dropped 2 bases and J dropped 5 bases, with 14 bases sitting between them. CDR1 SGHRS and CDR2 YFSETQ come from the germline V gene. This CDR3 region has 15 residues. As DNA, the CDR3 is TGCGCCAGCAGCTTCTTACAGGCGGGGAACAATGAGCAGTTCTTC. The encoded protein is CASSFLQAGNNEQFF.

The chain joins TRBV19 to TRBJ2-2; D gene unclear. This CDR3 comprises 15 residues. Germline loops: CDR1 LNHDA, CDR2 SQIVND (reference sequence). Between the trimmed V and J ends, which lost 6 bases and 5 bases, there was a span of 16 bases. The chain's CDR3 is CASSGQAPTTGELFF. CDR3 DNA sequence: TGTGCCAGTAGCGGCCAGGCTCCGACAACCGGGGAGCTGTTTTTT.

The chain uses TRBV11-3 and TRBJ2-1; 12 nucleotides align to TRBD2. The CDR3 covers 18 residues. The germline gives CDR1 SGHNT, CDR2 YENEEA. V lost 1 base, J lost 7 bases, and 11 bases stayed unmatched. The CDR3 DNA is TGTGCCAGCAGCTTAGCTCCTAGCGGGAGGGGTCTTCGGAATGAGCAGTTCTTC. It encodes CASSLAPSGRGLRNEQFF.

The CDR3 DNA reads TGTGCCAGCAGCTTAGACGGACTAGCAGTTAATACGCAGTATTTT. It encodes CASSLDGLAVNTQYF. The rearrangement joins TRBV7-2 to TRBJ2-3, with 8 bases identical to TRBD2. Germline V CDR1 and CDR2: SGHTA, FQGNSA. Germline trimming cut 1 base from V and 7 bases from J; bases unmatched to any gene: 7. This CDR3 is 15 amino acids long.

The chain recombines TRBV4-1 with TRBJ2-1, with 12 bases that match TRBD2. Trimming took 2 bases from V and 8 from J; bases not matched to a gene: 7. Germline V gene sequence: CDR1 MGHRA, CDR2 YSYEKL. This CDR3 has 16 amino acids. This CDR3 is CASSQPSSGRAHEQFF. CDR3 coding DNA: TGCGCCAGCAGCCAACCATCTAGCGGGAGGGCCCATGAGCAGTTCTTC.

The J gene is TRBJ2-7, the V gene TRBV20-1; a possible D gene is TRBD2 (5 bases). Germline lookup yields CDR1 DFQATT and CDR2 SNEGSKA (reference sequence). Trimming left V 3 bases short and J 1 base short, with 10 bases between. The CDR3 is 13 amino acids. CDR3 bases: TGCAGTGCTAGTTCGCCGGGGTCCTACGAGCAGTACTTC. It codes for CSASSPGSYEQYF.

The chain recombines TRBV7-9 with TRBJ2-1; TRBD2 aligns across 8 bases. Trimming at V came to 3 bases and at J to 4 bases, leaving 5 bases not matched to a gene. The CDR3 is made up of 15 amino acids. Looked up from germline, CDR1 is SEHNR and CDR2 is FQNEAQ (reference sequence). The CDR3 bases are TGTGCCAGCAGCTTGGCTAGCGGGCGGTACAATGAGCAGTTCTTC. It encodes CASSLASGRYNEQFF.

The J gene is TRBJ2-7, the V gene TRBV6-2 or TRBV6-3; TRBD2 matches at 8 bases. Germline V gene lookup returns CDR1 MNHEY and CDR2 SVGEGT. J gave up 1 base and V 6 bases, and 8 bases lay outside the gene matches. The CDR3 runs to 15 residues. The CDR3 DNA sequence: TGTGCCAGCAGCAGCCTACTAGCGGTATCCTACGAGCAGTACTTC. Translated, it gives CASSSLLAVSYEQYF.

This clone was counted a single time. The chain employs TRBV27 and TRBJ1-5, with TRBD1 as a possible D gene (6 bases). The germline V gene has CDR1 MNHEY and CDR2 SMNVEV (reference sequence). V lost 6 bases and J lost 0, with 15 bases in between. CDR3 length: 16 residues. This CDR3 is CASSKQGFYSNQPQHF. The CDR3 DNA is TGTGCCAGCAGCAAACAGGGATTTTATAGCAATCAGCCCCAGCATTTT.

In nucleotides, the CDR3 is TGTGCCAGCAGCTTGGTCGGGGGTAGCACAGATACGCAGTATTTT. Amino acid sequence: CASSLVGGSTDTQYF. The chain carries TRBV7-2 and TRBJ2-3; maybe TRBD2 (6 bases). The CDR3 is 15 residues long. Trimming left V 3 bases short and J 0 bases short, with 10 bases between. Germline V gene sequence: CDR1 SGHTA, CDR2 FQGNSA.

This chain uses TRBV29-1 with TRBJ2-1, with 9 positions matching TRBD2. Trimming cost V 6 bases and J 2 bases; bases outside gene matches: 8. The CDR3 consists of 15 residues. Germline CDR1 SQVTM, CDR2 ANQGSEA. The CDR3, as DNA: TGCAGCGTCCAAAGCGGGAGGTCCCCCTACAATGAGCAGTTCTTC. This sequence encodes CSVQSGRSPYNEQFF.

This chain links TRBV5-4 with TRBJ1-2; 12 bases agree with TRBD1. The germline V gene encodes CDR1 SGHNT and CDR2 YYREEE (reference sequence). The V and J ends lost 3 bases and 4 bases, in that order; junction bases with no gene match: 7. There are 16 residues in the CDR3. CDR3 sequence reads: CASSSGTGGLFYGYTF. DNA of the CDR3: TGTGCCAGCAGCTCCGGGACAGGGGGCCTTTTCTATGGCTACACCTTC.

This clone was observed a few times. This chain uses TRBV21-1 with TRBJ1-6; the table calls TRBD1, which could not be checked here. TRBV21-1 is a listed pseudogene. The CDR3 has 18 residues. CDR3 sequence (DNA): TGTGCCAGCAGCAAAGGGGACAGGGGGTTCCCCTATAATTCACCCCTCCACTTT. Translating gives CASSKGDRGFPYNSPLHF.

J is TRBJ2-7 and V is TRBV6-1; D is ambiguous. The CDR3 extends over 13 amino acids. Trimming pared 5 bases from V and 7 bases from J, leaving 15 bases between. The germline V gene encodes CDR1 MNHNS and CDR2 SASEGT. The CDR3 DNA is TGTGCCAGCAGTCACCAGACTGCACGGGAGCAGTACTTC. Translation gives CASSHQTAREQYF.

This chain connects TRBV30 to TRBJ2-1; weak D call: TRBD2 (5 bases). The CDR3 is 15 residues long. From germline, CDR1 is GTSNPN and CDR2 SVGIG (reference sequence). Deletions cut 5 bases from V and 1 base from J, with 15 bases between. This chain's CDR3 is CAWVPWEFSYNEQFF. The DNA of the CDR3 is TGTGCCTGGGTCCCCTGGGAGTTTTCCTACAATGAGCAGTTCTTC. The entire variable domain, with the rest obtained from reference TRBV30 and TRBJ2-1, is as follows: SQTIHQWPATLVQPVGSPLSLECTVEGTSNPNLYWYRQAAGRGLQLLFYSVGIGQISSEVPQNLSASRPQDRQFILSSKKLLLSDSGFYLCAWVPWEFSYNEQFFGPGTRLTVL.

This clone was seen once. V usage is TRBV9 and J usage is TRBJ2-3; TRBD2 matches 11 bases. Trimming removed 4 bases from V and 3 bases from J; junction bases left unmatched: 7. Germline values: CDR1 SGDLS, CDR2 YYNGEE. This CDR3 spans 16 amino acids. The CDR3 nucleotides are TGTGCCAGCAGCACGGGACTAGCGGAAGTTACAGATACGCAGTATTTT. Residues: CASSTGLAEVTDTQYF.

The chain employs TRBV7-3 and TRBJ2-3; 11 bases are shared with TRBD2. V was pared by 4 bases and J by 1 base, with 4 bases of the junction left unmatched. Looked up from germline, CDR1 is SGHTA and CDR2 is FQGTGA. The CDR3 has 16 residues. CDR3 loop: CASSSGTSGRTDTQYF. In DNA, the CDR3 is TGTGCCAGCAGCTCCGGGACTAGCGGCCGCACAGATACGCAGTATTTT.

DNA of the CDR3: TGTGCCAGCTCACGCACGGAGGCGGGAGTCTCCGGGGAGCTGTTTTTT. Translation: CASSRTEAGVSGELFF. This chain uses TRBV18 with TRBJ2-2; 7 nucleotides align to TRBD2. Germline CDR1 is KGHSH and CDR2 is LQKENI. V trimming: 4 bases; J trimming: 6 bases; junction bases outside the gene matches: 11. This CDR3 contains 16 residues.

This clone was seen just once. This CDR3 is also generated by other DNA sequences in the sample. The gene calls are TRBV7-9 and TRBJ2-2; weak D call: TRBD2 (5 bases). CDR1 is SEHNR and CDR2 is FQNEAQ in the germline V gene (reference sequence). This CDR3 spans 13 amino acids. V was pared by 4 bases and J by 5 bases, with 8 bases between. The CDR3 is CASSWGETGELFF. CDR3 sequence (DNA): TGTGCCAGCAGCTGGGGAGAGACCGGGGAGCTGTTTTTT.

This chain uses TRBV7-2 with TRBJ2-7; perhaps TRBD2 as D (5 bases). With 5 bases removed from V and 7 bases from J, the gap between germline ends came to 12 bases. Germline CDR1 is SGHTA and CDR2 is FQGNSA. This CDR3 comprises 12 residues. The CDR3 DNA sequence: TGTGCCAGCAGCATAGTTGGGAGAGAGCAGTACTTC. Encoded protein: CASSIVGREQYF.

Concerning this clone itself: Other DNA sequences in the sample encode the same CDR3. The chain carries TRBV6-5 and TRBJ2-7, with 8 bases lining up with TRBD1. The V segment lost 6 bases and the J segment 4 bases; nucleotides outside the gene matches: 2. The V gene's germline CDR1 is MNHEY and CDR2 SVGAGI. This CDR3 is 12 amino acids long. The CDR3 loop reads CASSRGRYEQYF. The CDR3, as DNA: TGTGCCAGCAGCAGGGGGCGATACGAGCAGTACTTC.

This chain connects TRBV2 to TRBJ2-3, with 8 bases that match TRBD1. The V and J ends lost 6 bases and 4 bases, in that order; junction bases with no gene match: 9. The CDR3 runs to 15 residues. From germline, CDR1 is SNHLY and CDR2 FYNNEI. DNA of the CDR3: TGTGCCAGCAGGGCTTGGGGACAGGCGGCAGATACGCAGTATTTT. This codes for CASRAWGQAADTQYF.

V and J are TRBV5-1 and TRBJ1-6; the D gene is possibly TRBD1 (5 bases). The V gene lost 1 base and the J gene lost 10 bases, with 15 bases spanning the gap. The CDR3 runs to 15 residues. CDR1 SGHRS and CDR2 YFSETQ come from the germline V gene. The CDR3 protein is CASSLRRLGGSPLHF. CDR3 DNA: TGCGCCAGCAGCTTGCGACGGCTGGGGGGGTCACCCCTCCACTTT.

A single count supports this clone. The chain couples TRBV9 to TRBJ1-4; no clear D gene. CDR1 and CDR2 from the germline V gene are SGDLS and YYNGEE. The CDR3 has 17 residues. V shed 0 bases and J shed 3 bases, with 15 bases lying between them. CDR3 DNA sequence: TGTGCCAGCAGCGTAGGGTTGAGGGATAGGTCTAATGAAAAACTGTTTTTT. Translated, it gives CASSVGLRDRSNEKLFF.